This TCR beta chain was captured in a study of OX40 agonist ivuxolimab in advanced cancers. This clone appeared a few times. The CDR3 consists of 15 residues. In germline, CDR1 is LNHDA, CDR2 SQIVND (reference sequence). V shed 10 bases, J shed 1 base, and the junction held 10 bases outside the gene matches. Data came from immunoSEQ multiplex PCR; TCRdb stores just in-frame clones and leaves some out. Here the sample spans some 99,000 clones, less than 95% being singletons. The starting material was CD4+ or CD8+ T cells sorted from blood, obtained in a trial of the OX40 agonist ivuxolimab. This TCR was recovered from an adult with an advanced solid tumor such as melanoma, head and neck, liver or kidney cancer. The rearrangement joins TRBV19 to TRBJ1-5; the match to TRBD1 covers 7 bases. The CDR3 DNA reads TGTGCCACCACCAGAGAGGGGGCCAGCAATCAGCCCCAGCATTTT. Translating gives CATTREGASNQPQHF.